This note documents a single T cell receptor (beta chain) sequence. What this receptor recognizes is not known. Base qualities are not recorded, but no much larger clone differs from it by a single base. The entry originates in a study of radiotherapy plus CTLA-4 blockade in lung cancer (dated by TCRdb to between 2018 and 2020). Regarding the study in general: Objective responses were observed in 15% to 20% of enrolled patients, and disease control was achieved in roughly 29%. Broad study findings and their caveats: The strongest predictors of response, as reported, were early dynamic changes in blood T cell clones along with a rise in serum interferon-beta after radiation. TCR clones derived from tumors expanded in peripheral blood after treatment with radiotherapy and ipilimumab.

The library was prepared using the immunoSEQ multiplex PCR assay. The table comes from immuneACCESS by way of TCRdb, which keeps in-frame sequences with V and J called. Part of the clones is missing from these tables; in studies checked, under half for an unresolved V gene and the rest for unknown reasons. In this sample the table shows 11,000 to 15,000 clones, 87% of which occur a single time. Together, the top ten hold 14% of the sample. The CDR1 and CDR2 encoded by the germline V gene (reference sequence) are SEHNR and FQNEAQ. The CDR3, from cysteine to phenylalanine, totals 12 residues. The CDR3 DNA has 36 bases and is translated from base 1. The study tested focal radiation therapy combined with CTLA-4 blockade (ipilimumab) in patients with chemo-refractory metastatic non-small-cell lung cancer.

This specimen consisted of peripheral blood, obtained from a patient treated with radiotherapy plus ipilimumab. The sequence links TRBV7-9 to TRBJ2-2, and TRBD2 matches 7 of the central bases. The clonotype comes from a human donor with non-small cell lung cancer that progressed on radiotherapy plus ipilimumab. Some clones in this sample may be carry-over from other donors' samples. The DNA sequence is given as TGTGCTTGCATTGGGGGGGCCGGGGAGCTGTTTTTT. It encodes CACIGGAGELFF. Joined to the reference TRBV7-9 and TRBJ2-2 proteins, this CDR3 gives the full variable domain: DTGVSQNPRHKITKRGQNVTFRCDPISEHNRLYWYRQTLGQGPEFLTYFQNEAQLEKSRLLSDRFSAERPKGSFSTLEIQRTEQGDSAMYLCACIGGAGELFFGEGSRLTVL.